This T cell receptor (beta chain) was recorded in a study of CD8 T cells in ankylosing spondylitis. TCRdb independently ran MiXCR on the 5' RACE reads; one entry per CDR3 protein. The sample consists of under 200,000 distinct CDR3 sequences, 10% to 15% of them appearing once. The sample holds one count of this clonotype. The V and J ends lost 9 bases and 8 bases, in that order; junction bases with no gene match: 9. Germline CDR1 and CDR2: SNHLY and FYNNEI. The CDR3 is made up of 13 amino acids. V gene TRBV2 combines with J gene TRBJ1-4; 7 bases fit TRBD1. Specimen: blood, either unsorted or a sorted T cell fraction (not recorded which). This receptor was obtained from a female donor with ankylosing spondylitis or in good health (not recorded which). CDR3 in amino acids: CASRQGGVEKLFF. The CDR3 region has the DNA TGTGCCAGTCGACAGGGAGGAGTGGAAAAACTGTTTTTT.